This T cell receptor beta chain appears in the sequencing data of a study of T cells expressing NK-cell markers. Germline V gene sequence: CDR1 SGHRS, CDR2 YFSETQ. This CDR3 spans 14 amino acids. TCRdb reprocessed the 5' RACE reads and reports one entry per CDR3 protein, with no DNA. This sample lists some 600,000 distinct CDR3 sequences; its ten largest clones have 3.5% to 4.5%. The chain joins TRBV5-1 to TRBJ2-5; no DNA is available, so the TRBD1 call from TCRdb remains unchecked. This sequence originates from a man in his late teens or twenties in good health. Sequenced material: blood T cells: a sorted CD56 or NKG2C T cell subset, CD4+ or CD8+ T cells, or bulk PBMC T cells (not recorded which). The CDR3 reads CASAKQAYQETQYF.